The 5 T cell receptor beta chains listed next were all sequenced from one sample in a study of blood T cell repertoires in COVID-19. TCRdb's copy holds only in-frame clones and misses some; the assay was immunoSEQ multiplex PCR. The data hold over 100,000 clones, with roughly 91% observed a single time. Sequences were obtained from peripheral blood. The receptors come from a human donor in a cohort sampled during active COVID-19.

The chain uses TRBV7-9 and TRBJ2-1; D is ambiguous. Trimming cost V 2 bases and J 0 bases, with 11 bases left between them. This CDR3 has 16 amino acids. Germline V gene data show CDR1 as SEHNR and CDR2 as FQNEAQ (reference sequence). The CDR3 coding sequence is TGTGCCAGCAGCTTATTATTAGCAAACTCCTACAATGAGCAGTTCTTC. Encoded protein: CASSLLLANSYNEQFF.

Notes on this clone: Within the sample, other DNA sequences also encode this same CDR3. CDR3 in DNA: TGTGCCAGCAGTTTGGTTTCCAGCTACGAGCAGTACTTC. It encodes CASSLVSSYEQYF. The V call is TRBV12-3 or TRBV12-4, the J call TRBJ2-7; D is ambiguous. Trimming stripped 3 bases from V and 3 bases from J, with 9 bases between. The CDR3 sequence is 13 residues long.

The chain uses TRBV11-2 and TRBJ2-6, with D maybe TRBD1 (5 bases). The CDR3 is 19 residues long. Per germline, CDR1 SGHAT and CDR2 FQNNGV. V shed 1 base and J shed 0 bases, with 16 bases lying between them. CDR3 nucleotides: TGTGCCAGCAGCTTAGCCCAGGGCTTTTCCTTCTCTGGGGCCAACGTCCTGACTTTC. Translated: CASSLAQGFSFSGANVLTF.

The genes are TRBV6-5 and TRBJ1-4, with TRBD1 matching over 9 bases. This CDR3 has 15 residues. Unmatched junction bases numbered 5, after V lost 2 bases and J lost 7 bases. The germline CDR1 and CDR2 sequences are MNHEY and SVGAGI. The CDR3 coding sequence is TGTGCCAGCAGTTACGCGGGACAGGGAGGTGAAAAACTGTTTTTT. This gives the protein CASSYAGQGGEKLFF.

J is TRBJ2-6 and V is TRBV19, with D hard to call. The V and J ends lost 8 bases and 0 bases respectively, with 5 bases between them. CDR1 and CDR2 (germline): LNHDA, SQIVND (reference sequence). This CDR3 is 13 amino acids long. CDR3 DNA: TGTGCCAGTTCAGGCTCTGGGGCCAACGTCCTGACTTTC. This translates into CASSGSGANVLTF. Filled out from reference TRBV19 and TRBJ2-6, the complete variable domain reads DGGITQSPKYLFRKEGQNVTLSCEQNLNHDAMYWYRQDPGQGLRLIYYSQIVNDFQKGDIAEGYSVSREKKESFPLTVTSAQKNPTAFYLCASSGSGANVLTFGAGSRLTVL.